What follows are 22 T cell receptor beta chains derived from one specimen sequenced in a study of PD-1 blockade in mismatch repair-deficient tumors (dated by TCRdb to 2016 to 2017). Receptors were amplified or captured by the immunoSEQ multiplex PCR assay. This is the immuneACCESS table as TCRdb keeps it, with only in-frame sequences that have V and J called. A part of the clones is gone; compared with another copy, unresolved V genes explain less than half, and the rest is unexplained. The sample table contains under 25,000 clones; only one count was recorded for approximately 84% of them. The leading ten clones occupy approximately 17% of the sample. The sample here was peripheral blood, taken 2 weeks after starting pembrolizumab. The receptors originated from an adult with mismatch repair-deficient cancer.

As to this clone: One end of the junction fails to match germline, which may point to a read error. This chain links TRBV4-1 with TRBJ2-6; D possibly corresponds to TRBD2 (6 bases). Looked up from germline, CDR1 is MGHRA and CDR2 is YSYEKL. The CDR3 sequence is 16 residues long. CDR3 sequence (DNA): TGCGCCAGCAGCCTAGCGGAGGGCTCTGGGGCCAACGTCCTGGCTTTC. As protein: CASSLAEGSGANVLAF.

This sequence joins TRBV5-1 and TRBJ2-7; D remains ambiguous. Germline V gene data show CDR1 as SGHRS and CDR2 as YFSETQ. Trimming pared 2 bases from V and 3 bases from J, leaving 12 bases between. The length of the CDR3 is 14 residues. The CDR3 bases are TGCGCCAGCAGCTTCTCAGCCGTGAGCTACGAGCAGTACTTC. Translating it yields CASSFSAVSYEQYF.

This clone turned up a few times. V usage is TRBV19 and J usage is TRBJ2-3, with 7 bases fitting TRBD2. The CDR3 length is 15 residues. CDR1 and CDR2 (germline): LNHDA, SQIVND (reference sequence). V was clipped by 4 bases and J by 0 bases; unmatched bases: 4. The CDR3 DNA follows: TGTGCCAGTAGTAAGATTAGCGGGAGCACAGATACGCAGTATTTT. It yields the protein CASSKISGSTDTQYF.

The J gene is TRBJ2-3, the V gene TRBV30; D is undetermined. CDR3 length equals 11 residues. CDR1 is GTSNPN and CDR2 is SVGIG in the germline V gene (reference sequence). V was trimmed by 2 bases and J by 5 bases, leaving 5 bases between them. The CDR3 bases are TGTGCCTGGAGTAATAAAGATACGCAGTATTTT. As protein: CAWSNKDTQYF.

CDR3 region: CASSRQGGAQETQYF. The CDR3 DNA reads TGTGCCAGCAGCCGTCAAGGGGGGGCCCAAGAGACCCAGTACTTC. This chain links TRBV2 with TRBJ2-5; perhaps TRBD2 as D (7 bases). The CDR3 sequence is 15 residues long. Germline V gene sequence: CDR1 SNHLY, CDR2 FYNNEI. Trimming removed 6 bases at V and 1 base at J, with 15 bases between.

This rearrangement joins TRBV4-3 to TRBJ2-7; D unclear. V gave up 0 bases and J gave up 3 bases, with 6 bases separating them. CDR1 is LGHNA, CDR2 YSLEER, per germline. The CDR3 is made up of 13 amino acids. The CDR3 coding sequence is TGCGCCAGCAGCCAAGAAACGTACTACGAGCAGTACTTC. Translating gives CASSQETYYEQYF.

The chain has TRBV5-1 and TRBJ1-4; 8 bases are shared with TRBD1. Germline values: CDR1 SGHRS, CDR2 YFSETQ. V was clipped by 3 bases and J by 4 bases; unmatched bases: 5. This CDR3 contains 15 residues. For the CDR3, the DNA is TGCGCCAGCAGCTGGGGTGGACAGGGTAATGAAAAACTGTTTTTT. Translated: CASSWGGQGNEKLFF.

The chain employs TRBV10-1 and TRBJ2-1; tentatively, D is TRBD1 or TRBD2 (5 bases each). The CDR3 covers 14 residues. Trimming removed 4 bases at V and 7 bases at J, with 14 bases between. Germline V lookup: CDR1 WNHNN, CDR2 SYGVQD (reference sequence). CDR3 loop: CASSVERGRNEQFF. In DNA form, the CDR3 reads TGCGCCAGCAGTGTGGAGAGGGGTAGGAATGAGCAGTTCTTC.

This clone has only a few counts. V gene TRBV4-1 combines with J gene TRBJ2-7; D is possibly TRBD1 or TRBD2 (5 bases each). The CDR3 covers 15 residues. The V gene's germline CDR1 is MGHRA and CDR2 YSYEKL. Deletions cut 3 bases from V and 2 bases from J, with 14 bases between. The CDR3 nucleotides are TGCGCCAGCAGCCACACAGGTTGGGGAGCCTACGAGCAGTACTTC. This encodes CASSHTGWGAYEQYF.

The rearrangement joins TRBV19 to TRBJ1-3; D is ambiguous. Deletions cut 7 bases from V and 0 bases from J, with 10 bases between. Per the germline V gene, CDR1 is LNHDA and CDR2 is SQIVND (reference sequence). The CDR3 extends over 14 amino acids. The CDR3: CASNTGFSGNTIYF. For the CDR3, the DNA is TGTGCCAGTAATACGGGCTTCTCTGGAAACACCATATATTTT.

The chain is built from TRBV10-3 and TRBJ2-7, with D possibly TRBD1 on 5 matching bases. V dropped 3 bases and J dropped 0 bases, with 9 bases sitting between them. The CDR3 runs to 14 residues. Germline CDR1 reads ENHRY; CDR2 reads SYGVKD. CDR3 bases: TGTGCCATCAGTGATCGGACATCCTCCTACGAGCAGTACTTC. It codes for CAISDRTSSYEQYF.

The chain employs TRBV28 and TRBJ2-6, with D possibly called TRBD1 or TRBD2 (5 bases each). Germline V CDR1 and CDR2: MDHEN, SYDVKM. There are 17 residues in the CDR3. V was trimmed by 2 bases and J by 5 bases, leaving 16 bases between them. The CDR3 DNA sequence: TGTGCCAGCAGTTTAGGTTCCTGGGGACGAAGGGCCAACGTCCTGACTTTC. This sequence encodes CASSLGSWGRRANVLTF.

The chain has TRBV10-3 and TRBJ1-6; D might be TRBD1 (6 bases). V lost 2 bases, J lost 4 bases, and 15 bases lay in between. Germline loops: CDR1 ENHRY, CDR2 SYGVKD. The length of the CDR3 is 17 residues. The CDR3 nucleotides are TGTGCCATCAGTGAGAGGCAGGGGACGCAGTATAATTCACCCCTCCACTTT. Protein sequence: CAISERQGTQYNSPLHF.

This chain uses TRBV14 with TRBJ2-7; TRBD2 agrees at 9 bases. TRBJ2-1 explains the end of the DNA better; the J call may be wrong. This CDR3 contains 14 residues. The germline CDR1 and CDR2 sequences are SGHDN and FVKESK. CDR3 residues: CASSPVAGANEQFF. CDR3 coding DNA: TGTGCCAGCAGCCCCGTAGCGGGAGCCAATGAGCAGTTCTTC.

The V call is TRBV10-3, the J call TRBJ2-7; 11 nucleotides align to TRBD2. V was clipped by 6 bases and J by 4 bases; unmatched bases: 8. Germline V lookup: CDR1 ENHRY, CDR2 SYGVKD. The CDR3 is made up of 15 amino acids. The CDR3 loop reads CAISVGTSGTYEQYF. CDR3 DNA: TGTGCCATCAGCGTCGGGACTAGCGGAACTTACGAGCAGTACTTC.

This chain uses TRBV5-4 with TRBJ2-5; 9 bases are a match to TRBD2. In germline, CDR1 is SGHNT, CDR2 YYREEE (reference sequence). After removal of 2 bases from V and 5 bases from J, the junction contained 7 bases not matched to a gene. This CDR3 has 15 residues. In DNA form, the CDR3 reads TGTGCCAGCAGCTTCTCAGGGAGCGGGGGGGAGACCCAGTACTTC. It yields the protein CASSFSGSGGETQYF.

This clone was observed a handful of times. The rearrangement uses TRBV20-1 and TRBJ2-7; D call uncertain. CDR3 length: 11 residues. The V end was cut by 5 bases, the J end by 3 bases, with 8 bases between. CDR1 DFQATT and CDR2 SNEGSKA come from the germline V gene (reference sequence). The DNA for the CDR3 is TGCAGTGCTCCGGACGGCTACGAGCAGTACTTC. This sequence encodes CSAPDGYEQYF.

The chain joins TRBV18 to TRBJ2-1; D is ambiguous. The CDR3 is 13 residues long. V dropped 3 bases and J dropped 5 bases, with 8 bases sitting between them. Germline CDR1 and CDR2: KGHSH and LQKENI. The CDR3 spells CASSPLENNEQFF. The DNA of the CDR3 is TGTGCCAGCTCACCTTTGGAAAACAATGAGCAGTTCTTC.

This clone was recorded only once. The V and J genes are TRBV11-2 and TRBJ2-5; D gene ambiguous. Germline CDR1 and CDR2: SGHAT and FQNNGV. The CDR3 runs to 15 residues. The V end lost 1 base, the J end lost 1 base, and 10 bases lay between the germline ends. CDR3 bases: TGTGCCAGCAGCTTAGTCATCGCAGTCCAAGAGACCCAGTACTTC. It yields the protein CASSLVIAVQETQYF. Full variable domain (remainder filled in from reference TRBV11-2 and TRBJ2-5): EAGVAQSPRYKIIEKRQSVAFWCNPISGHATLYWYQQILGQGPKLLIQFQNNGVVDDSQLPKDRFSAERLKGVDSTLKIQPAKLEDSAVYLCASSLVIAVQETQYFGPGTRLLVL.

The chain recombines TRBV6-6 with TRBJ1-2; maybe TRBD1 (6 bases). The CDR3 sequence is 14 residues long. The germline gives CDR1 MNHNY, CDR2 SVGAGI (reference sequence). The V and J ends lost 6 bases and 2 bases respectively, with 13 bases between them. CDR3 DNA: TGTGCCAGCAGACAACAGGGTACGAACTATGGCTACACCTTC. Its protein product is CASRQQGTNYGYTF.

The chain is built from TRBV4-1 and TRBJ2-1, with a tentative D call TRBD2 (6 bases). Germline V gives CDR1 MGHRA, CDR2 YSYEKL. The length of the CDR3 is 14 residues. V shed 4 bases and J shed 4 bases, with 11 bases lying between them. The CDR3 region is CASSLRTTYNEQFF. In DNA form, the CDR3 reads TGCGCCAGCAGCCTGAGGACTACATACAATGAGCAGTTCTTC.

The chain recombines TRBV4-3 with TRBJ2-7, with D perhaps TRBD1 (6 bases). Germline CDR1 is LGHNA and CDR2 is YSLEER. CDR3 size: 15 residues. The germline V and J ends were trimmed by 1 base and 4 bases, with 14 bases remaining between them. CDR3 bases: TGCGCCAGCAGCCAAGCGGTGGGCAGGGGATACGAGCAGTACTTC. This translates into CASSQAVGRGYEQYF.